The 22 T cell receptor beta chains listed next were all sequenced from one sample in a study of blood T cell repertoires in COVID-19. The table came from immunoSEQ multiplex PCR; TCRdb's copy has only in-frame clones and leaves some out. The sample has 210,000 or so clones, around 81% seen once. The source material was PBMCs or T cells enriched from blood (not recorded which). The source is a woman in her forties or fifties with acute COVID-19.

The chain uses TRBV7-3 and TRBJ2-3; D uncertain. The V gene lost 0 bases and the J gene lost 8 bases, with 9 bases spanning the gap. The CDR3 spans 13 residues. Germline CDR1 and CDR2: SGHTA and FQGTGA. This CDR3 is CASSLTLRGTQYF. CDR3 coding DNA: TGTGCCAGCAGCTTAACGCTTCGCGGTACGCAGTATTTT.

A remark on this clone: This CDR3 is also generated by other DNA sequences in the sample. This chain uses TRBV28 with TRBJ2-1; a possible D gene is TRBD2 (5 bases). V was trimmed by 2 bases and J by 0 bases, leaving 8 bases between them. In germline, CDR1 is MDHEN, CDR2 SYDVKM. The CDR3 sequence is 15 residues long. For the CDR3, the DNA is TGTGCCAGCAGTTTAGGTGGGAGCTCCTACAATGAGCAGTTCTTC. It codes for CASSLGGSSYNEQFF.

At least ten counts were recorded for this clone. J is TRBJ2-3 and V is TRBV7-2, with 9 bases lining up with TRBD2. Germline V gene lookup returns CDR1 SGHTA and CDR2 FQGNSA. V dropped 2 bases and J dropped 0; count of bases not matched to a gene: 12. CDR3 length: 19 residues. The CDR3 DNA sequence: TGTGCCAGCAGCTTAATGATTACTAGCGGGCGATCTAGCACAGATACGCAGTATTTT. This codes for CASSLMITSGRSSTDTQYF. Based on the CDR3 plus reference TRBV7-2 and TRBJ2-3, the full variable domain is GAGVSQSPSNKVTEKGKDVELRCDPISGHTALYWYRQSLGQGLEFLIYFQGNSAPDKSGLPSDRFSAERTGGSVSTLTIQRTQQEDSAVYLCASSLMITSGRSSTDTQYFGPGTRLTVL.

The chain couples TRBV27 to TRBJ2-7, with a weak D call TRBD2 (6 bases). This CDR3 has 14 residues. V lost 3 bases to trimming and J lost 2 bases, with 11 bases between them. Looked up from germline, CDR1 is MNHEY and CDR2 is SMNVEV (reference sequence). CDR3 DNA: TGTGCCAGCAGTTTCTCCGGGAGTGCCTACGAGCAGTACTTC. Its translation is CASSFSGSAYEQYF.

This clone was found a few times. The chain recombines TRBV5-1 with TRBJ1-2; TRBD1 aligns across 9 bases. Germline V CDR1 and CDR2: SGHRS, YFSETQ. J was trimmed by 6 bases and V by 2 bases; bases with no gene match: 5. CDR3 length: 14 residues. The DNA for the CDR3 is TGCGCCAGCAGCTTTGACAGGGGGGGTGATGGCTACACCTTC. It specifies CASSFDRGGDGYTF.

In this sample, this clone turned up a few times. The chain uses TRBV28 and TRBJ2-7; unclear D gene. CDR1 is MDHEN and CDR2 is SYDVKM in the germline V gene. The CDR3 spans 15 residues. The V and J ends lost 7 bases and 2 bases respectively, with 18 bases between them. CDR3: CASKLGLERPYEQYF. The CDR3 nucleotides are TGTGCCAGCAAACTCGGATTGGAGAGGCCCTACGAGCAGTACTTC.

The rearrangement links TRBV29-1 to TRBJ2-3; no clear D. Deletions cut 5 bases from V and 2 bases from J, with 14 bases between. The germline gives CDR1 SQVTM, CDR2 ANQGSEA. The CDR3 totals 14 residues. CDR3 nucleotides: TGCAGCGTTAAACTGGGCAAATACACAGATACGCAGTATTTT. As protein: CSVKLGKYTDTQYF.

The V gene is TRBV7-9, the J gene TRBJ2-1; unclear D gene. V lost 0 bases and J 5 bases, leaving 5 bases between the germline ends. This CDR3 spans 13 amino acids. Per germline, CDR1 SEHNR and CDR2 FQNEAQ (reference sequence). CDR3 DNA: TGTGCCAGCAGCTTAGCTGCGGACAATGAGCAGTTCTTC. Amino acids: CASSLAADNEQFF.

The chain combines TRBV19 with TRBJ1-2; a weak D match, TRBD1 (5 bases). In germline, CDR1 is LNHDA, CDR2 SQIVND (reference sequence). This CDR3 comprises 13 residues. V shed 9 bases and J shed 3 bases, with 14 bases lying between them. The CDR3 sequence is CASSSGTYYGYTF. The DNA for the CDR3 is TGTGCCAGCTCCTCCGGGACTTACTATGGCTACACCTTC.

This clone was detected once. The V and J genes are TRBV29-1 and TRBJ2-5; TRBD2 matches at 15 bases. V trimming: 4 bases; J trimming: 4 bases; junction bases outside the gene matches: 4. This CDR3 contains 15 residues. Germline CDR1 and CDR2: SQVTM and ANQGSEA. The CDR3 DNA is TGCAGCGTTGGGACTAGCGGGAGGGGAGGAGAGACCCAGTACTTC. Its protein product is CSVGTSGRGGETQYF.

V is TRBV7-9 and J is TRBJ1-5; 7 bases are shared with TRBD1. Losses at the gene ends were 6 bases for V and 0 bases for J; bases not matched to a gene: 11. Germline lookup yields CDR1 SEHNR and CDR2 FQNEAQ (reference sequence). The CDR3 totals 17 residues. CDR3 sequence reads: CASSPPGGAYSNQPQHF. The CDR3 DNA reads TGTGCCAGCAGTCCTCCAGGGGGAGCTTATAGCAATCAGCCCCAGCATTTT.

The V gene is TRBV7-2, the J gene TRBJ2-2; TRBD1 matches 9 bases. This CDR3 contains 17 residues. The trim removed 5 bases at V and 6 bases at J, leaving 13 bases unmatched. Germline-derived CDR1 and CDR2 are SGHTA and FQGNSA. As DNA, the CDR3 is TGTGCCAGCAGCCGTCCAACAGGGGGCGCGAAAGCCGGGGAGCTGTTTTTT. It translates to CASSRPTGGAKAGELFF.

This clone was seen only once. The chain is built from TRBV5-4 and TRBJ2-4; D is unresolved. This CDR3 spans 14 amino acids. V lost 2 bases to trimming and J lost 0 bases, with 6 bases between them. The germline CDR1 and CDR2 sequences are SGHNT and YYREEE (reference sequence). The CDR3 DNA sequence: TGTGCCAGCAGCTTCTATCTAGCCAAAAACATTCAGTACTTC. Its translation: CASSFYLAKNIQYF. Supplemented by reference TRBV5-4 and TRBJ2-4, the full variable domain reads ETGVTQSPTHLIKTRGQQVTLRCSSQSGHNTVSWYQQALGQGPQFIFQYYREEENGRGNFPPRFSGLQFPNYSSELNVNALELDDSALYLCASSFYLAKNIQYFGAGTRLSVL.

This clone was recorded once. V usage is TRBV2 and J usage is TRBJ2-5; D call uncertain. The CDR3 runs to 14 residues. V lost 6 bases and J 2 bases, leaving 13 bases between the germline ends. Germline V gene data show CDR1 as SNHLY and CDR2 as FYNNEI. DNA of the CDR3: TGTGCCAGCAGCCGAGCGTTAGTACAAGAGACCCAGTACTTC. Its translation: CASSRALVQETQYF.

This clone was recorded only once. The V call is TRBV18, the J call TRBJ1-2; D ambiguous. V lost 0 bases and J 1 base, leaving 3 bases between the germline ends. This CDR3 has 13 amino acids. Germline CDR1 and CDR2: KGHSH and LQKENI. This CDR3 reads CASSPPRNYGYTF. The CDR3 DNA is TGTGCCAGCTCACCACCCCGTAACTATGGCTACACCTTC.

The chain uses TRBV19 and TRBJ1-5; no firm D call. This CDR3 region has 15 residues. Trimming shortened V by 6 bases and J by 1 base, and 13 bases separated the two germline ends. From germline, CDR1 is LNHDA and CDR2 SQIVND (reference sequence). CDR3 bases: TGTGCCAGTAGCCCGAGGGAGTTAAGCAATCAGCCCCAGCATTTT. This sequence encodes CASSPRELSNQPQHF.

V and J are TRBV6-1 and TRBJ2-1; 14 bases line up with TRBD2. The CDR3 runs 17 residues. J lost 3 bases, V lost 4 bases, and 5 bases had no gene match. Germline lookup yields CDR1 MNHNS and CDR2 SASEGT. CDR3 region: CASSGTSGGTFYNEQFF. DNA for the CDR3: TGTGCCAGCAGTGGGACTAGCGGGGGGACCTTCTACAATGAGCAGTTCTTC.

The V call is TRBV18, the J call TRBJ1-1; tentative D call: TRBD1 (5 bases). Looked up from germline, CDR1 is KGHSH and CDR2 is LQKENI. The CDR3 sequence is 13 residues long. V was shortened by 5 bases and J by 3 bases, with 10 bases between the two germline ends. CDR3 sequence: CASSTDSYTEAFF. CDR3 DNA sequence: TGTGCCAGCTCAACTGACAGCTACACTGAAGCTTTCTTT. The full variable domain, in which reference TRBV18 and TRBJ1-1 provide the parts outside the CDR3, is NAGVMQNPRHLVRRRGQEARLRCSPMKGHSHVYWYRQLPEEGLKFMVYLQKENIIDESGMPKERFSAEFPKEGPSILRIQQVVRGDSAAYFCASSTDSYTEAFFGQGTRLTVV.

This chain connects TRBV5-1 to TRBJ2-7; 8 nucleotides align to TRBD2. This CDR3 spans 16 amino acids. V shed 0 bases, J shed 2 bases, and the junction held 7 bases outside the gene matches. Per germline, CDR1 SGHRS and CDR2 YFSETQ. The CDR3 bases are TGCGCCAGCAGCTTGGCTCTAGCGGGCGACACCTACGAGCAGTACTTC. It codes for CASSLALAGDTYEQYF.

The V and J genes are TRBV19 and TRBJ2-5, with 8 bases that match TRBD1. With 5 bases clipped from V and 5 bases from J, the junction kept 13 bases outside the gene matches. Germline V lookup: CDR1 LNHDA, CDR2 SQIVND (reference sequence). This CDR3 is 16 amino acids long. Here the CDR3 DNA reads TGTGCCAGTAGTGCTGGACAGGGAGGCGTATACGAGACCCAGTACTTC. Translation: CASSAGQGGVYETQYF.

The chain recombines TRBV4-3 with TRBJ2-3; TRBD1 matches 8 bases. This CDR3 is 16 amino acids long. The germline CDR1 and CDR2 sequences are LGHNA and YSLEER. The V segment lost 4 bases and the J segment 0 bases; nucleotides outside the gene matches: 6. The CDR3 DNA reads as TGCGCCAGCAGCCCAGGACAGGGTAGAAGCACAGATACGCAGTATTTT. This translates into CASSPGQGRSTDTQYF.

The genes are TRBV6-6 and TRBJ1-3, with TRBD1 matching over 9 bases. CDR1 is MNHNY, CDR2 SVGAGI, per germline (reference sequence). The length of the CDR3 is 13 residues. The V and J ends lost 6 bases and 4 bases, in that order; junction bases with no gene match: 1. The CDR3 spells CASRQGAGNTIYF. DNA for the CDR3: TGTGCCAGCAGACAGGGGGCGGGAAACACCATATATTTT.